This is a list of T cell receptor beta chains from one sample in a study of blood T cell repertoires in COVID-19. Assay: immunoSEQ multiplex PCR; the TCRdb copy retains only in-frame clones and omits some. The sample yields 250,000 to 400,000 clones, around 88% seen once. The sample consisted of peripheral blood. These receptors came from a woman younger than 45 with COVID-19, enrolled during active disease. Each CDR3 is given with its conserved first and last residue. A D gene is named only where the DNA matches it firmly. Not every row has a clone size; where given, it reads once, few, many or a size class.

cdr3_nt cdr3_aa j_call d_call v_call clone_size
TGTGCCAGCAGCGAGGGACAGGGGGCGCGGGAGACCCAGTACTTC CASSEGQGARETQYF TRBJ2-5 TRBD1 TRBV6-5 NA
TGCAGCGTCGTGACAGCGGGGGCCAAAAACATTCAGTACTTC CSVVTAGAKNIQYF TRBJ2-4 TRBD2 TRBV29-1 NA
TGTGCCTGGAGTTTGGGGCAGGGCTACACCTTC CAWSLGQGYTF TRBJ1-2 NA TRBV30 NA
TGTGCCAGCAGCCGCATGGGACAGGGTTGGGAAAAACTGTTTTTT CASSRMGQGWEKLFF TRBJ1-4 TRBD1 TRBV7-9 NA
TGTGCCACCAGTACTAGCGGGGGAGTAGATACGCAGTATTTT CATSTSGGVDTQYF TRBJ2-3 TRBD2 TRBV24-1 NA
TGTGCCAGCAGCTTGGGTGCGTCTGGGCCCAATTCACCCCTCCACTTT CASSLGASGPNSPLHF TRBJ1-6 NA TRBV5-4 NA
TGTGCCAGCAGCACAGGGAATGAGCAGTTCTTC CASSTGNEQFF TRBJ2-1 NA TRBV2 NA
TGTGCCAGCAGCAAACTAGCGGGGACCACAGATACGCAGTATTTT CASSKLAGTTDTQYF TRBJ2-3 TRBD2 TRBV6-5 NA
TGTGCCAGTAGTGTCACAGGGGCCCCGGCGCGGTTTGAAGCTTTCTTT CASSVTGAPARFEAFF TRBJ1-1 TRBD1 TRBV19 NA
TGTGCCATCAGCGGAACAGGGGTAGGCCAGCCCCAGCATTTT CAISGTGVGQPQHF TRBJ1-5 TRBD1 TRBV10-3 NA
TGTGCCAGCAGTGAAGAGGGGAGGGACACTGAAGCTTTCTTT CASSEEGRDTEAFF TRBJ1-1 NA TRBV2 NA
TGTGCCAGCTCACCAACCGGGACAGGGGGAGAGACCCAGTACTTC CASSPTGTGGETQYF TRBJ2-5 TRBD1 TRBV18 NA
TGTGCCAGCACCGCCACCAGTAACTCACCCCTCCACTTT CASTATSNSPLHF TRBJ1-6 NA TRBV6-6 NA
TGTGCCAGCGGCGACAGGGCCCGAAAACTGTTTTTT CASGDRARKLFF TRBJ1-4 TRBD1 TRBV11-2 NA
TGTGCCAGCAGCTTAGATTTTGGGGCAGCTTCTGGAAACACCATATATTTT CASSLDFGAASGNTIYF TRBJ1-3 NA TRBV11-2 NA
TGTGCCAGCAGTTTGAGGGACAGGGGGGATTACACCTTC CASSLRDRGDYTF TRBJ1-2 TRBD1 TRBV12-3/TRBV12-4 NA
TGCGCCAGCAGCCCGGGACAGGCGAACTATGGCTACACCTTC CASSPGQANYGYTF TRBJ1-2 TRBD1 TRBV5-1 NA
TGTGCCAGTAGTATAGGGCAGGATGAAAAACTGTTTTTT CASSIGQDEKLFF TRBJ1-4 NA TRBV19 NA
TGCGCCAGCAAGGAGGGACGGGGCCAATACAATGAGCAGTTCTTC CASKEGRGQYNEQFF TRBJ2-1 NA TRBV5-1 NA
TGTGCCAGCAGCTTAGAGCAGGGTCACGAGCAGTACTTC CASSLEQGHEQYF TRBJ2-7 NA TRBV7-6 NA
TGTGCCAGTAGTCCCCGGACTAGCGGGGGGGCCAATGAGCAGTTCTTC CASSPRTSGGANEQFF TRBJ2-1 TRBD2 TRBV19 few
TGTGCCAGCAGCTTAGGGCGGGAGCAGTACTTC CASSLGREQYF TRBJ2-7 NA TRBV7-9 NA
TGTGCCAGCAGCTTGAAAATCGGTCAGCCCCAGCATTTT CASSLKIGQPQHF TRBJ1-5 NA TRBV5-5 NA
TGCAGCGCAGGGGTCTGGGAGACCCAGTACTTC CSAGVWETQYF TRBJ2-5 NA TRBV29-1 NA
TGTGCCAGCAGCCCCGGGACAGGGGTAAAGGACACTGAAGCTTTCTTT CASSPGTGVKDTEAFF TRBJ1-1 TRBD1 TRBV4-2 NA
TGTGCAAGGATGGCCGGCAGGGAATCAAATTCACCCCTCCACTTT CARMAGRESNSPLHF TRBJ1-6 NA TRBV12-2 NA
TGTGCCAGCACGAGGTTCGGGAACACCGGGGAGCTGTTTTTT CASTRFGNTGELFF TRBJ2-2 NA TRBV3-1/TRBV3-2 few
TGTGCCAGCAGCTTCGGGTCTACTCGGTCGAACTATGGCTACACCTTC CASSFGSTRSNYGYTF TRBJ1-2 NA TRBV7-8 NA